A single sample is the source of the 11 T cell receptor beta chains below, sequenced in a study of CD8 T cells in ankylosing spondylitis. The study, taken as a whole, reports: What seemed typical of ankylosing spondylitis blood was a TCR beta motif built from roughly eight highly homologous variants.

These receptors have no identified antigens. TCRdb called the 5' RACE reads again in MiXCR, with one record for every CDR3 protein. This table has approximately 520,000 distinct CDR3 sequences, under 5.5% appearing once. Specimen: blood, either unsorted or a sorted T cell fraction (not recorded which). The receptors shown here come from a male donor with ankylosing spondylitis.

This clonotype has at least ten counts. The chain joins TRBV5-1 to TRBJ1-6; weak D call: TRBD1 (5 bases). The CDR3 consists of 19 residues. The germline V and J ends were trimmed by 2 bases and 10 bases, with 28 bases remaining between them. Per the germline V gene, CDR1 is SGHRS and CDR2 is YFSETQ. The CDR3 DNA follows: TGCGCCAGCAGCTTCCGCTCTCCGGGGACCGAAACCGGGGCCTCACCCCTCCACTTT. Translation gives CASSFRSPGTETGASPLHF.

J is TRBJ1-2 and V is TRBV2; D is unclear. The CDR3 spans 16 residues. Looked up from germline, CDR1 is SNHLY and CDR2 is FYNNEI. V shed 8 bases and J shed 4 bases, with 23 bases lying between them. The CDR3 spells CASEAGNPGLSYGYTF. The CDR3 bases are TGTGCCAGCGAAGCGGGGAATCCCGGTTTGAGCTATGGCTACACCTTC. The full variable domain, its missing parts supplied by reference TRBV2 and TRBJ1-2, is EPEVTQTPSHQVTQMGQEVILRCVPISNHLYFYWYRQILGQKVEFLVSFYNNEISEKSEIFDDQFSVERPDGSNFTLKIRSTKLEDSAMYFCASEAGNPGLSYGYTFGSGTRLTVV.

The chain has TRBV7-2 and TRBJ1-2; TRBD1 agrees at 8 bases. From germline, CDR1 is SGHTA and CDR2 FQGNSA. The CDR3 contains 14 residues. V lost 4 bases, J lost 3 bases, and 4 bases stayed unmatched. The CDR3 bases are TGTGCCAGCAGCTCGGGACAGGCATACTATGGCTACACCTTC. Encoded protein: CASSSGQAYYGYTF.

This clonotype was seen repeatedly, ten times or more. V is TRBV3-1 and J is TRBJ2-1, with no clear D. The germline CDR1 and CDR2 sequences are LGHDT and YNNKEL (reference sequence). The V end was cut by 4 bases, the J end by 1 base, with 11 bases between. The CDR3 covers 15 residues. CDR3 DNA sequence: TGTGCCAGCAGCCGCGCCCGGACGTCCTACAATGAGCAGTTCTTC. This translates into CASSRARTSYNEQFF.

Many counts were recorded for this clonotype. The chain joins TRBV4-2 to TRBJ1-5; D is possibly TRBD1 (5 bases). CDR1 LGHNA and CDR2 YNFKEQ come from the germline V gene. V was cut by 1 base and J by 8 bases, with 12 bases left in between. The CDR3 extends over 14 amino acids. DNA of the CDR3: TGTGCCAGCAGCCAAGCCTCTTCAGGGAAGCCCCAGCATTTT. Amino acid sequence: CASSQASSGKPQHF.

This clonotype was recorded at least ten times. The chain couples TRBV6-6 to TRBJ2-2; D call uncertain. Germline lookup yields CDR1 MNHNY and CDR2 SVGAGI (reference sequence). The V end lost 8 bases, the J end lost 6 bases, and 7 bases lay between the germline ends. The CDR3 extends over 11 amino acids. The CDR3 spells CASFRAGELFF. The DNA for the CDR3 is TGTGCCAGCTTTCGGGCCGGGGAGCTGTTTTTT.

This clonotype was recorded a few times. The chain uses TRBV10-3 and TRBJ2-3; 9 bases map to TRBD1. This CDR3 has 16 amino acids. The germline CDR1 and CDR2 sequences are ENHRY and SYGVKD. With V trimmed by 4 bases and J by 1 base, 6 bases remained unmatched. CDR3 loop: CAISVRDRVGTDTQYF. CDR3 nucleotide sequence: TGTGCCATCAGTGTCAGGGACAGGGTGGGCACAGATACGCAGTATTTT.

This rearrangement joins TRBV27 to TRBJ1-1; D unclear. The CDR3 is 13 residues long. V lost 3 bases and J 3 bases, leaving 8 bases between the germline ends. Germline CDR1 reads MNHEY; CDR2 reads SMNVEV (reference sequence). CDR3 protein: CASSLGMDTEAFF. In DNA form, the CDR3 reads TGTGCCAGCAGTTTGGGCATGGACACTGAAGCTTTCTTT.

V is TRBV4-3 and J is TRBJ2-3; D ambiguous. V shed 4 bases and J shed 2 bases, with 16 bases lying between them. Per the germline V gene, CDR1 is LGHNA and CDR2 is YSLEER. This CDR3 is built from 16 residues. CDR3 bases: TGCGCCAGCAGCCGTCTCTGGAACTCGCTCACAGATACGCAGTATTTT. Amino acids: CASSRLWNSLTDTQYF.

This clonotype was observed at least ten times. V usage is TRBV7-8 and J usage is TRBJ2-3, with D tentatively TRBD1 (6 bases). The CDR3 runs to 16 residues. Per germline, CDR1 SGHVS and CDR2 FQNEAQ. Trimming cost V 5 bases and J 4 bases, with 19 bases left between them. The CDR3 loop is CASSPLGGAPPDTQYF. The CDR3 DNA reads TGTGCCAGCAGCCCCCTTGGGGGCGCTCCCCCAGATACGCAGTATTTT.

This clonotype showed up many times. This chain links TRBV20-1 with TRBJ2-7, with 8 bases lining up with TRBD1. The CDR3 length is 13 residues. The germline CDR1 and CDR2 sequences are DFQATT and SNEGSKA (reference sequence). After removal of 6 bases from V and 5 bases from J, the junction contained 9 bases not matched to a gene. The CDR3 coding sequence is TGCAGTGCCCGAAAGGACAGGGACCACGAGCAGTACTTC. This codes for CSARKDRDHEQYF.